This entry describes one T cell receptor beta chain. Libraries were prepared by immunoSEQ multiplex PCR; TCRdb keeps only in-frame clonotypes and omits some of them. This sample has 75,000 to 90,000 clones, with approximately 91% found just once. CDR3 size: 16 residues. In germline, CDR1 is MRHNA, CDR2 SNTAGT. V lost 4 bases and J lost 6, with 18 bases in between. These data come from a study of control samples from healthy donors and cancer patients. This chain joins TRBV6-4 and TRBJ2-2, with D possibly TRBD2 on 7 matching bases. The sequenced material came from blood. This sequence was found in a man between 45 and 60 years old in good health. The CDR3 protein is CASSGTAVGGPGELFF. The CDR3 coding sequence is TGTGCCAGCAGTGGTACCGCTGTCGGGGGGCCCGGGGAGCTGTTTTTT.